These 27 T cell receptor beta chains came from one sample sequenced in a study of blood T cell repertoires in COVID-19. Sequencing used immunoSEQ multiplex PCR; TCRdb keeps in-frame clones, though not all of them. The repertoire holds 160,000 or so clones, with 70% to 85% as singletons. The sample consisted of peripheral blood. These receptor sequences come from a woman aged 50 to 60 with acute or convalescent COVID-19.

The CDR3 region is CASKFATNEKLFF. DNA for the CDR3: TGTGCCAGCAAATTCGCAACTAATGAAAAACTGTTTTTT. The chain recombines TRBV27 with TRBJ1-4; no clear D gene. The CDR3 totals 13 residues. Looked up from germline, CDR1 is MNHEY and CDR2 is SMNVEV (reference sequence). Trimming pared 7 bases from V and 0 bases from J, leaving 6 bases between.

The chain joins TRBV13 to TRBJ1-2; unclear D gene. Germline V gene data show CDR1 as PRHDT and CDR2 as FYEKMQ (reference sequence). V dropped 5 bases and J dropped 4 bases, with 8 bases sitting between them. CDR3 length equals 12 residues. The CDR3 sequence is CASSQTGYGYTF. The CDR3 DNA is TGTGCCAGCAGCCAAACTGGCTATGGCTACACCTTC.

This chain uses TRBV11-2 with TRBJ2-7; 12 bases map to TRBD2. The germline V gene encodes CDR1 SGHAT and CDR2 FQNNGV. Trimming took 4 bases from V and 0 from J; bases not matched to a gene: 1. CDR3 length: 15 residues. CDR3 loop: CASSSSGGDSYEQYF. CDR3 nucleotide sequence: TGTGCCAGCAGCTCTAGCGGGGGGGACTCCTACGAGCAGTACTTC. The variable domain in full, completed from reference TRBV11-2 and TRBJ2-7, reads EAGVAQSPRYKIIEKRQSVAFWCNPISGHATLYWYQQILGQGPKLLIQFQNNGVVDDSQLPKDRFSAERLKGVDSTLKIQPAKLEDSAVYLCASSSSGGDSYEQYFGPGTRLTVT.

The chain carries TRBV18 and TRBJ1-3; TRBD1 is a possible D gene (5 bases). This CDR3 contains 16 residues. V was pared by 8 bases and J by 0 bases, with 17 bases between. The germline gives CDR1 KGHSH, CDR2 LQKENI. The CDR3 loop reads CASAASDSNSGNTIYF. As DNA, the CDR3 is TGTGCCAGCGCGGCATCCGACAGCAACTCTGGAAACACCATATATTTT. Based on the CDR3 plus reference TRBV18 and TRBJ1-3, the full variable domain is NAGVMQNPRHLVRRRGQEARLRCSPMKGHSHVYWYRQLPEEGLKFMVYLQKENIIDESGMPKERFSAEFPKEGPSILRIQQVVRGDSAAYFCASAASDSNSGNTIYFGEGSWLTVV.

This clone is a singleton in its sample. The chain combines TRBV11-1 with TRBJ2-3; a weak D match, TRBD2 (5 bases). The CDR3 is made up of 15 amino acids. Germline loops: CDR1 SGHAT, CDR2 FQDESV (reference sequence). V shed 6 bases and J shed 0 bases, with 13 bases lying between them. For the CDR3, the DNA is TGTGCCAGCAGGTTTTCCGGGGAAAGCACAGATACGCAGTATTTT. This translates into CASRFSGESTDTQYF.

The chain employs TRBV6-2 or TRBV6-3 and TRBJ1-2, with 9 bases aligning to TRBD1. This CDR3 spans 14 amino acids. Germline lookup yields CDR1 MNHEY and CDR2 SVGEGT. The ends lost 2 bases at V and 6 bases at J; junction bases unmatched: 4. DNA of the CDR3: TGTGCCAGCAGTTACGGGACAGGGTCGGATGGCTACACCTTC. As protein: CASSYGTGSDGYTF.

This chain links TRBV6-2 or TRBV6-3 with TRBJ1-2, with unresolved D. The germline V and J ends were trimmed by 5 bases and 0 bases, with 25 bases remaining between them. The CDR3 loop spans 19 amino acids. Germline V CDR1 and CDR2: MNHEY, SVGEGT. CDR3 DNA sequence: TGTGCCAGCAGTACCCCTCGTCGGCAGGTCGCATTAGCTAACTATGGCTACACCTTC. The encoded protein is CASSTPRRQVALANYGYTF.

The V and J genes are TRBV2 and TRBJ1-2; no clear D. This CDR3 is built from 14 residues. Germline assignment: CDR1 SNHLY and CDR2 FYNNEI. V was pared by 0 bases and J by 3 bases, with 8 bases between. CDR3 in amino acids: CASSEAAQYYGYTF. CDR3 in DNA: TGTGCCAGCAGTGAAGCGGCCCAATACTATGGCTACACCTTC. The whole variable domain, remainder taken from reference TRBV2 and TRBJ1-2, is EPEVTQTPSHQVTQMGQEVILRCVPISNHLYFYWYRQILGQKVEFLVSFYNNEISEKSEIFDDQFSVERPDGSNFTLKIRSTKLEDSAMYFCASSEAAQYYGYTFGSGTRLTVV.

V gene TRBV27 combines with J gene TRBJ2-2; possibly TRBD1 for D (6 bases). The germline gives CDR1 MNHEY, CDR2 SMNVEV (reference sequence). The CDR3 spans 16 residues. V was shortened by 4 bases and J by 1 base, with 13 bases between the two germline ends. This CDR3 is CASSSRRGWNTGELFF. The CDR3 region has the DNA TGTGCCAGCAGTTCCCGCAGGGGTTGGAACACCGGGGAGCTGTTTTTT.

The sample holds a few counts of this clone. The J gene is TRBJ1-2, the V gene TRBV4-2; D uncertain. Per the germline V gene, CDR1 is LGHNA and CDR2 is YNFKEQ. Trimming took off 0 bases at V and 3 bases at J, with 14 bases between the two ends. The CDR3 contains 16 residues. The CDR3 here is CASSQEYNSADYGYTF. The CDR3 DNA sequence: TGTGCCAGCAGCCAAGAATACAACAGTGCCGACTATGGCTACACCTTC.

The chain couples TRBV4-3 to TRBJ2-6; 10 nucleotides match TRBD1. This CDR3 comprises 17 residues. Germline V CDR1 and CDR2: LGHNA, YSLEER. Losses at the gene ends were 0 bases for V and 2 bases for J; bases not matched to a gene: 1. In nucleotides, the CDR3 is TGCGCCAGCAGCCAAGAGACAGGGGGCACTGGGGCCAACGTCCTGACTTTC. Translated, it gives CASSQETGGTGANVLTF.

The chain employs TRBV6-2 or TRBV6-3 and TRBJ2-2; TRBD2 aligns across 12 bases. Germline lookup yields CDR1 MNHEY and CDR2 SVGEGT. This CDR3 region has 17 residues. V trimming: 4 bases; J trimming: 2 bases; junction bases outside the gene matches: 5. The CDR3 nucleotides are TGTGCCAGCAGTTCGCTAGGACTAGCGGGAAACACCGGGGAGCTGTTTTTT. This sequence encodes CASSSLGLAGNTGELFF.

The chain combines TRBV4-3 with TRBJ1-4; 9 bases align to TRBD1. The CDR3 spans 16 residues. Trimming at V came to 1 base and at J to 6 bases, leaving 6 bases not matched to a gene. CDR1 is LGHNA and CDR2 is YSLEER in the germline V gene. This CDR3 reads CASSQAGTGGHEKLFF. CDR3 DNA sequence: TGCGCCAGCAGCCAAGCGGGAACAGGGGGCCATGAAAAACTGTTTTTT.

V and J are TRBV10-2 and TRBJ2-3; 7 bases are a match to TRBD1. CDR3 length: 14 amino acids. Germline CDR1 and CDR2: WSHSY and SAAADI. Trimming took 4 bases from V and 3 from J; bases not matched to a gene: 4. The DNA for the CDR3 is TGCGCCAGCAGTGTGACAGGGCGGACAGATACGCAGTATTTT. This encodes CASSVTGRTDTQYF.

The chain joins TRBV7-3 to TRBJ2-7; 7 bases fit TRBD2. The J segment lost 0 bases and the V segment lost 5 bases, leaving 13 bases of the junction unmatched. This CDR3 spans 17 amino acids. The germline V gene has CDR1 SGHTA and CDR2 FQGTGA. In DNA form, the CDR3 reads TGTGCCAGCAGCCAGCGTGGGAGGGCAGGCCTCTCCTACGAGCAGTACTTC. Protein: CASSQRGRAGLSYEQYF.

The rearrangement joins TRBV7-2 to TRBJ2-2; TRBD2 agrees at 9 bases. The CDR3 loop spans 16 amino acids. V lost 6 bases to trimming and J lost 7 bases; unmatched junction nucleotides: 12. Looked up from germline, CDR1 is SGHTA and CDR2 is FQGNSA. CDR3 residues: CASSSTSGSFGGELFF. CDR3 sequence (DNA): TGTGCCAGCAGTTCTACTAGCGGGTCCTTCGGCGGGGAGCTGTTTTTT.

V gene TRBV5-1 combines with J gene TRBJ1-4; D may be TRBD1 (5 bases). CDR1 SGHRS and CDR2 YFSETQ come from the germline V gene. Trimming cost V 4 bases and J 0 bases, with 13 bases left between them. The CDR3 extends over 16 amino acids. CDR3 coding DNA: TGCGCCAGCAGCAAACAGGACGTTGCAACTAATGAAAAACTGTTTTTT. Protein sequence: CASSKQDVATNEKLFF.

This clone has a single count. The gene calls are TRBV6-5 and TRBJ2-5; 11 bases agree with TRBD2. CDR3 size: 15 residues. V shed 6 bases, J shed 2 bases, and the junction held 5 bases outside the gene matches. The germline V gene encodes CDR1 MNHEY and CDR2 SVGAGI. CDR3 DNA sequence: TGTGCCAGCAGCGTTACTAGCGGGAGACAAGAGACCCAGTACTTC. The encoded protein is CASSVTSGRQETQYF.

J is TRBJ2-4 and V is TRBV25-1; 9 nucleotides agree with TRBD2. This CDR3 is 16 amino acids long. Germline V gene data show CDR1 as MGHDK and CDR2 as SYGVNS. The junction had 12 bases not matched to a gene; V was cut back by 4 bases and J by 8 bases. The CDR3 spells CASSVGGRDFGDIQYF. CDR3 DNA: TGTGCCAGCAGTGTAGGCGGGAGGGACTTCGGGGACATTCAGTACTTC. The full variable domain, with the rest looked up from reference TRBV25-1 and TRBJ2-4, is EADIYQTPRYLVIGTGKKITLECSQTMGHDKMYWYQQDPGMELHLIHYSYGVNSTEKGDLSSESTVSRIRTEHFPLTLESARPSHTSQYLCASSVGGRDFGDIQYFGAGTRLSVL.

This clone has only a few counts. The rearrangement joins TRBV2 to TRBJ1-5; tentatively, D is TRBD1 (5 bases). Germline V gene lookup returns CDR1 SNHLY and CDR2 FYNNEI. Trimming removed 2 bases from V and 1 base from J, with 12 bases in between. CDR3 length: 16 residues. The CDR3 reads CASSESGDWSNQPQHF. CDR3 bases: TGTGCCAGCAGTGAATCTGGGGACTGGAGCAATCAGCCCCAGCATTTT.

The V call is TRBV5-6, the J call TRBJ1-2; D possibly corresponds to TRBD1 (6 bases). Trimming removed 4 bases from V and 4 bases from J, with 11 bases in between. CDR1 and CDR2 from the germline V gene are SGHDT and YYEEEE. This CDR3 contains 13 residues. Here the CDR3 reads CASSEQGIYGYTF. Written as DNA, the CDR3 is TGTGCCAGCAGCGAACAGGGAATCTATGGCTACACCTTC. The complete variable domain, with remaining parts taken from reference TRBV5-6 and TRBJ1-2, reads DAGVTQSPTHLIKTRGQQVTLRCSPKSGHDTVSWYQQALGQGPQFIFQYYEEEERQRGNFPDRFSGHQFPNYSSELNVNALLLGDSALYLCASSEQGIYGYTFGSGTRLTVV.

This clone showed up just a few times. CDR3 in amino acids: CAWSVEDRGLQNSPLHF. In DNA, the CDR3 is TGTGCCTGGAGTGTAGAAGACAGGGGCCTGCAGAATTCACCCCTCCACTTT. The rearrangement links TRBV30 to TRBJ1-6; TRBD1 agrees at 8 bases. Looked up from germline, CDR1 is GTSNPN and CDR2 is SVGIG (reference sequence). The CDR3 is 17 amino acids. V shed 0 bases, J shed 7 bases, and the junction held 11 bases outside the gene matches.

The genes are TRBV5-1 and TRBJ2-1, with a tentative D call TRBD2 (5 bases). CDR3 length equals 14 residues. Germline V gene lookup returns CDR1 SGHRS and CDR2 YFSETQ. Trimming left V 2 bases short and J 5 bases short, with 11 bases between. CDR3: CASSFETRDNEQFF. CDR3 nucleotides: TGCGCCAGCAGCTTTGAAACTAGAGACAATGAGCAGTTCTTC.

V and J are TRBV15 and TRBJ2-5; a possible D gene is TRBD2 (6 bases). In germline, CDR1 is LNHNV, CDR2 YYDKDF (reference sequence). The CDR3 is 20 amino acids. The germline V and J ends were trimmed by 1 base and 1 base, with 25 bases remaining between them. The CDR3, as DNA: TGTGCCACCAGCAGAGTGGGAGGACTGGCTTTCGTAAGGGGCCAAGAGACCCAGTACTTC. This codes for CATSRVGGLAFVRGQETQYF.

The chain uses TRBV19 and TRBJ2-1; 9 bases align to TRBD2. In germline, CDR1 is LNHDA, CDR2 SQIVND (reference sequence). V lost 3 bases, J lost 1 base, and 7 bases stayed unmatched. The CDR3 consists of 17 residues. CDR3 bases: TGTGCCAGTAGTATTCCTCTAGCGGGATTATCCTACAATGAGCAGTTCTTC. This encodes CASSIPLAGLSYNEQFF.

The chain recombines TRBV2 with TRBJ2-2, with 7 nucleotides matching TRBD1. From germline, CDR1 is SNHLY and CDR2 FYNNEI. The CDR3 spans 14 residues. Losses at the gene ends were 6 bases for V and 1 base for J; bases not matched to a gene: 2. The DNA for the CDR3 is TGTGCCAGCAGGGGACAGATGAACACCGGGGAGCTGTTTTTT. Its translation is CASRGQMNTGELFF.

This chain uses TRBV4-2 with TRBJ1-1; 8 nucleotides agree with TRBD1. The V and J ends lost 2 bases and 11 bases, in that order; junction bases with no gene match: 7. CDR3 length: 13 amino acids. Germline CDR1 and CDR2: LGHNA and YNFKEQ. CDR3: CASSQLLDREAFF. The CDR3, as DNA: TGTGCCAGCAGCCAACTCCTGGACAGGGAGGCTTTCTTT.